Reported below is one T cell receptor (beta chain). The antigen remains unidentified. This record belongs to a study of T cell responses to AZD1222 COVID-19 vaccine. Study-level findings and limits: Breadth and depth of Spike-specific TCRs rose after two AZD1222 doses. Spike was spanned by vaccine-associated CD4 TCRs, which were dominant at 160-218 and 743-854. It was only a handful of AZD1222 recipients who were seropositive at baseline. Mostly white British, mostly female donors; authors suggested clonal diversity may be underestimated.

Profiling relied on immunoSEQ multiplex PCR, and the TCRdb table lists in-frame clones only, not all of them. The table shows tens of thousands of clones, with roughly 90% occurring only once. The clonotype originates from an adult in good health. Sequences were derived from peripheral blood, sampled on day 0 of AZD1222 vaccination.

CDR3 sequence reads: CASSKVQGPLGKLFF. CDR3 nucleotides: TGTGCCAGCTCAAAGGTCCAGGGGCCCCTGGGAAAACTGTTTTTT. The chain is built from TRBV5-6 and TRBJ1-4, with D perhaps TRBD1 (6 bases). The CDR3 is made up of 15 amino acids. CDR1 and CDR2 from the germline V gene are SGHDT and YYEEEE. Deletions cut 7 bases from V and 10 bases from J, with 23 bases between.